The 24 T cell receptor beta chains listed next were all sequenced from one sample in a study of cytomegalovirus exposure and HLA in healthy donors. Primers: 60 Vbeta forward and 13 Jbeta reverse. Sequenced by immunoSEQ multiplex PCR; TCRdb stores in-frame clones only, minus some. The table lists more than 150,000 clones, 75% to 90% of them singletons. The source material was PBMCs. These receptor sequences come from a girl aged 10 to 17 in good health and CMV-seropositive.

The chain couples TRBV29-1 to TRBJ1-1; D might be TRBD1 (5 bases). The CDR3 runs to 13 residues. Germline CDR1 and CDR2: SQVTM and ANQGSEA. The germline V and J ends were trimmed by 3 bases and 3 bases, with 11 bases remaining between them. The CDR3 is CSVDQGFYTEAFF. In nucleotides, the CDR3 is TGCAGCGTTGACCAGGGTTTCTACACTGAAGCTTTCTTT.

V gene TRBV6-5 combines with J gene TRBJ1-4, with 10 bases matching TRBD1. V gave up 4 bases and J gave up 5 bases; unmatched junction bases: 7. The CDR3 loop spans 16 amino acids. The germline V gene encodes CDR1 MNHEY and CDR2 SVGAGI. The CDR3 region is CASSSPTGQGNEKLFF. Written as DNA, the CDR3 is TGTGCCAGCAGTTCTCCTACGGGACAGGGGAATGAAAAACTGTTTTTT.

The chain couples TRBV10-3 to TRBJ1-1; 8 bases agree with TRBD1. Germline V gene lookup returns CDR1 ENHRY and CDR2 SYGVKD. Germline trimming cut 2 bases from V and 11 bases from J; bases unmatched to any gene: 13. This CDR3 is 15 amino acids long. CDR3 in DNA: TGTGCCATCAGTGAGGGGGGCAGGGGGCGCGGGGATGCTTTCTTT. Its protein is CAISEGGRGRGDAFF.

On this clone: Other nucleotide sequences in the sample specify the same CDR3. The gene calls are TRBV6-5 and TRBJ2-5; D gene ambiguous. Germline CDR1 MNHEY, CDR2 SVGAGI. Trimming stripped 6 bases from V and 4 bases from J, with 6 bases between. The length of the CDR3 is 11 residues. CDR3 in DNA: TGTGCCAGCAGCACCAGAGAGACCCAGTACTTC. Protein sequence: CASSTRETQYF.

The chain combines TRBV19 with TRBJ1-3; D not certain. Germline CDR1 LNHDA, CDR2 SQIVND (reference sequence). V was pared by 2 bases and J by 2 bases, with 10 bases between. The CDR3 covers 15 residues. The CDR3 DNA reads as TGTGCCAGTAGTATAAACCACTCTCCTGGAAACACCATATATTTT. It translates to CASSINHSPGNTIYF. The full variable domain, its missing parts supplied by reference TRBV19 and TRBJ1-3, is DGGITQSPKYLFRKEGQNVTLSCEQNLNHDAMYWYRQDPGQGLRLIYYSQIVNDFQKGDIAEGYSVSREKKESFPLTVTSAQKNPTAFYLCASSINHSPGNTIYFGEGSWLTVV.

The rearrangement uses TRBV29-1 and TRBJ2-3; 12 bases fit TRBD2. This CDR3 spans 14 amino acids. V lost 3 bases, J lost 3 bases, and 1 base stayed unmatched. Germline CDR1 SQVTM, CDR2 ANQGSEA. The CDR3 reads CSVDGTSGTDTQYF. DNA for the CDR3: TGCAGCGTTGACGGGACTAGCGGGACAGATACGCAGTATTTT.

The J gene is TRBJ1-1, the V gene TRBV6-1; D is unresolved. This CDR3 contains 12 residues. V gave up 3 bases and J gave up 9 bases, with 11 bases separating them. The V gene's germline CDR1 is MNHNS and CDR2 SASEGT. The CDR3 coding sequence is TGTGCCAGCAGTGACGTCAGGAGGAAAGCTTTCTTT. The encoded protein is CASSDVRRKAFF.

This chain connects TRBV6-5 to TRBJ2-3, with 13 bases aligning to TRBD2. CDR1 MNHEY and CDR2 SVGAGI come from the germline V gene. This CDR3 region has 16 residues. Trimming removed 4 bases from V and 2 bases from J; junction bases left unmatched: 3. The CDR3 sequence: CASSFGLAGDTDTQYF. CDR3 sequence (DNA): TGTGCCAGCAGTTTCGGACTAGCGGGAGACACAGATACGCAGTATTTT.

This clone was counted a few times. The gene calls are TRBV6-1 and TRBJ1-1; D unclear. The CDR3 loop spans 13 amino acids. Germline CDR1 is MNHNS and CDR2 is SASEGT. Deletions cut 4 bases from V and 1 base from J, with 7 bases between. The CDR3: CASSGGRNTEAFF. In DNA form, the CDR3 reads TGTGCCAGCAGTGGAGGAAGGAACACTGAAGCTTTCTTT.

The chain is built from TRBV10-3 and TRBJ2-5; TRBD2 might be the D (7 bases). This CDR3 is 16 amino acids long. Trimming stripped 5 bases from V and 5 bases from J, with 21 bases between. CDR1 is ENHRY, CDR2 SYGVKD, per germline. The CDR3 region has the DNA TGTGCCATCAGTCTGAGGGGGGGAGGGACCCCGGAGACCCAGTACTTC. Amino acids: CAISLRGGGTPETQYF.

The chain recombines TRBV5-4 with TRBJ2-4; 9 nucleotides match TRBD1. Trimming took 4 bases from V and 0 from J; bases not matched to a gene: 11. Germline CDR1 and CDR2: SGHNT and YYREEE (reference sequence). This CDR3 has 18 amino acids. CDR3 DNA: TGTGCCAGCAGCGCGGGACAGGGCATTGTTCTAGCCAAAAACATTCAGTACTTC. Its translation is CASSAGQGIVLAKNIQYF. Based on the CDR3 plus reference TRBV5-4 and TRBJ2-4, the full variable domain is ETGVTQSPTHLIKTRGQQVTLRCSSQSGHNTVSWYQQALGQGPQFIFQYYREEENGRGNFPPRFSGLQFPNYSSELNVNALELDDSALYLCASSAGQGIVLAKNIQYFGAGTRLSVL.

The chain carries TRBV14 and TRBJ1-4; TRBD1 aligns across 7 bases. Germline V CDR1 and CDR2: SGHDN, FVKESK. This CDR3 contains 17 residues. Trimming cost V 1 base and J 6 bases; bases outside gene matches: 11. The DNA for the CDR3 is TGTGCCAGCAGCCAAGCTAACAGGGGATGGCCTGATGAAAAACTGTTTTTT. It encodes CASSQANRGWPDEKLFF.

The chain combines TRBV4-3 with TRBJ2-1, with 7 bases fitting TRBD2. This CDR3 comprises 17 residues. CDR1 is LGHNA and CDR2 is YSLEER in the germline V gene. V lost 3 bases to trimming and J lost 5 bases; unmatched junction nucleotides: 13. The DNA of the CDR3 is TGCGCCAGCAGCCAGAGGGCGACTAGCTGGCTCGACAATGAGCAGTTCTTC. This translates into CASSQRATSWLDNEQFF.

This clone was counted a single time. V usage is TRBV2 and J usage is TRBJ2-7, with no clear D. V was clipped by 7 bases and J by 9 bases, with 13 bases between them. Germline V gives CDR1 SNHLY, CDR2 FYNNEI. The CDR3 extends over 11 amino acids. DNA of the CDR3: TGTGCCAGCATAAGAGTTTCGTCGCAGTACTTC. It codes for CASIRVSSQYF.

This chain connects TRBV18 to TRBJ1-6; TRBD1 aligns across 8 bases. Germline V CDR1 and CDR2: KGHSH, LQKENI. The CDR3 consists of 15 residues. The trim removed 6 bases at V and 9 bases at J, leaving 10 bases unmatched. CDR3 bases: TGTGCCAGCTCCCCGACATGGACAGGGAGTTCACCCCTCCACTTT. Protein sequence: CASSPTWTGSSPLHF.

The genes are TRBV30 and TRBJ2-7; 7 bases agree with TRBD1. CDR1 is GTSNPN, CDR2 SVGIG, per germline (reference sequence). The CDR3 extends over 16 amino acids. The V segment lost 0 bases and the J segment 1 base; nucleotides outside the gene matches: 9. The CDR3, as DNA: TGTGCCTGGAGTGTACCTGGGGCAGGGGGTTCCTACGAGCAGTACTTC. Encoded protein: CAWSVPGAGGSYEQYF.

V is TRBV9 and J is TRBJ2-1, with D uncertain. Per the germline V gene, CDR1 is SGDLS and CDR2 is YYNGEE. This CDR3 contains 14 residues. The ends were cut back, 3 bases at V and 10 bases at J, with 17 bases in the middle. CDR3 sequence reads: CASSAPPGSKEQFF. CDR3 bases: TGTGCCAGCAGCGCCCCCCCGGGTAGTAAGGAGCAGTTCTTC.

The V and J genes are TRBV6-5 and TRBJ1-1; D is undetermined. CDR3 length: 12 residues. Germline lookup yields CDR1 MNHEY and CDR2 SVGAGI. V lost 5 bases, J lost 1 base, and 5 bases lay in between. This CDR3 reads CASSASNTEAFF. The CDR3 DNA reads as TGTGCCAGCAGTGCGTCGAACACTGAAGCTTTCTTT.

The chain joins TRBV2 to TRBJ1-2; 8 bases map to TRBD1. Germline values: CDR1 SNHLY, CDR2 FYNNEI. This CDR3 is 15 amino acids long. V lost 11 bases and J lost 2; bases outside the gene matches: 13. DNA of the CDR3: TGTGCCGTCTCAGGGGGCGGTGGGGGCAACTATGGCTACACCTTC. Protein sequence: CAVSGGGGGNYGYTF. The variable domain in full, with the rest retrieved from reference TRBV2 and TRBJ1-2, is EPEVTQTPSHQVTQMGQEVILRCVPISNHLYFYWYRQILGQKVEFLVSFYNNEISEKSEIFDDQFSVERPDGSNFTLKIRSTKLEDSAMYFCAVSGGGGGNYGYTFGSGTRLTVV.

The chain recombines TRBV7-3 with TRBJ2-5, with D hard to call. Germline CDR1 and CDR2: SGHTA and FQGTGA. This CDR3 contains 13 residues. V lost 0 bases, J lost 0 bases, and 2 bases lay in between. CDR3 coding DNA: TGTGCCAGCAGCTTAACTAACCAAGAGACCCAGTACTTC. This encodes CASSLTNQETQYF.

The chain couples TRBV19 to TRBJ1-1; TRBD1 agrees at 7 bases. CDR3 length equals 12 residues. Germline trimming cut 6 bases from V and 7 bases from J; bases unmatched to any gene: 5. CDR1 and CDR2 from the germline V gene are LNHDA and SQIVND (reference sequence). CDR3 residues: CASSRTGLEAFF. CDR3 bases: TGTGCCAGTAGCCGGACAGGACTTGAAGCTTTCTTT.

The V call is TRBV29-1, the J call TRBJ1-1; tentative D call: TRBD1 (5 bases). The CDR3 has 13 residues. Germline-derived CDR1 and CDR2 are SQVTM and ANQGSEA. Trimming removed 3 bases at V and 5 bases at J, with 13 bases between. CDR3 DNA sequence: TGCAGCGTTGATACCAGGGTAGGAACTGAAGCTTTCTTT. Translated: CSVDTRVGTEAFF.

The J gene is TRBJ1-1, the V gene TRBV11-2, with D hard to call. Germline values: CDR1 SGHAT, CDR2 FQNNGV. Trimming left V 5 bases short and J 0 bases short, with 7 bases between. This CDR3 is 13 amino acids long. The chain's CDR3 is CASSPGLNTEAFF. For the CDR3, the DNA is TGTGCCAGCAGCCCTGGCCTGAACACTGAAGCTTTCTTT.

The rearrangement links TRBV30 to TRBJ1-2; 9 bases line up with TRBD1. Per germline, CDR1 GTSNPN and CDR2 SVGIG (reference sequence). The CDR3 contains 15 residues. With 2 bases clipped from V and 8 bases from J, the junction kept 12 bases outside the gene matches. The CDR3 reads CAWSWDRVSLEGYTF. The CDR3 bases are TGTGCCTGGAGTTGGGACAGGGTTAGCTTGGAGGGCTACACCTTC.